Below, one T cell receptor beta chain is given with its context. The target antigen is unknown. Reverse transcription of roughly 0.5 to 1 ug RNA was carried out with random hexamers. Amplification of TCR beta CDR3 used immunoSEQ multiplex PCR across 54 Vbeta and 13 Jbeta. TCRdb re-analysed the immunoSEQ multiplex PCR reads in MiXCR, keeping a single row per CDR3 protein. The table has some 200,000 distinct CDR3 sequences, 85% to 95% seen once. V lost 0 bases, J lost 6 bases, and 6 bases lay in between. This CDR3 comprises 12 residues. Germline V gene data show CDR1 as DFQATT and CDR2 as SNEGSKA (reference sequence). The sample is drawn from a study of CD8 T cells in Susac syndrome. Study-level findings and limits: Across the total CD8+ repertoires, more than 15 Susac-specific public clones were found. The CD8+ TEMRA repertoires yielded five such clones.

Sequenced material: CD8+ T cells from PBMCs. The receptor comes from a human donor with Susac syndrome. The chain carries TRBV20-1 and TRBJ1-5; D unresolved. The CDR3 DNA reads TGCAGTGCTAGAGATATGAGTCAGCCCCAGCATTTT. This sequence encodes CSARDMSQPQHF.